This T cell receptor (beta chain) was identified in a study of T cell responses to AZD1222 COVID-19 vaccine. A remark on this clone: Its antigen remains unidentified.

Clones were read by immunoSEQ multiplex PCR, and TCRdb kept only the in-frame ones, dropping some. The sample has approximately 71,000 clones, about nine tenths seen once. Regarding the study as a whole: The repertoires were collected only after the peak T cell response. Donors in the cohort were predominantly white British and more often female, and clonal diversity was possibly underestimated.

Germline values: CDR1 MNHEY, CDR2 SVGEGT. The CDR3 covers 14 residues. V lost 3 bases, J lost 5 bases, and 13 bases lay in between. The TCR originated in an adult in good health. The V and J genes are TRBV6-2 or TRBV6-3 and TRBJ1-1; D is unresolved. Here the sequenced sample was peripheral blood, taken on day 0 of AZD1222 vaccination. The DNA for the CDR3 is TGTGCCAGCAGTTATGTGGGTCTCGGTACTGAAGCTTTCTTT. It encodes CASSYVGLGTEAFF.